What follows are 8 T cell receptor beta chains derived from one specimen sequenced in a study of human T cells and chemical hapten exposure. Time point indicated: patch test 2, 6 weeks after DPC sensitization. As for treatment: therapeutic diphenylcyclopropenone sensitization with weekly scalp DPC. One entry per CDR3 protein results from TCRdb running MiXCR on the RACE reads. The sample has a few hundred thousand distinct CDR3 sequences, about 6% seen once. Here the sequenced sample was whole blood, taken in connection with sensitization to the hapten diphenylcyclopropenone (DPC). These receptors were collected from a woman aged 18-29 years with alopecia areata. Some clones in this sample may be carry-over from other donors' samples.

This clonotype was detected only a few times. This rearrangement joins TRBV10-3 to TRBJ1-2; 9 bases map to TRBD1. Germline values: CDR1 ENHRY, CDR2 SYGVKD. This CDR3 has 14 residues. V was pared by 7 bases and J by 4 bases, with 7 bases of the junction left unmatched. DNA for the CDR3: TGTGCCATCACCGGGACAGGGTTCGGCTATGGCTACACCTTC. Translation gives CAITGTGFGYGYTF.

CDR3 loop: CASRDGDFKETQYF. DNA of the CDR3: TGCGCCAGCAGGGACGGGGATTTCAAAGAGACCCAGTACTTC. The gene calls are TRBV5-1 and TRBJ2-5, with D possibly TRBD2 on 5 matching bases. Deletions cut 5 bases from V and 3 bases from J, with 14 bases between. Germline assignment: CDR1 SGHRS and CDR2 YFSETQ. CDR3 length: 14 amino acids.

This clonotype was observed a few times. CDR3: CATHDSSNTGELFF. CDR3 in DNA: TGTGCCACTCACGACAGTTCGAACACCGGGGAGCTGTTTTTT. J is TRBJ2-2 and V is TRBV24-1; D may be TRBD1 (5 bases). This CDR3 has 14 residues. Germline values: CDR1 KGHDR, CDR2 SFDVKD. Trimming removed 10 bases at V and 0 bases at J, with 11 bases between.

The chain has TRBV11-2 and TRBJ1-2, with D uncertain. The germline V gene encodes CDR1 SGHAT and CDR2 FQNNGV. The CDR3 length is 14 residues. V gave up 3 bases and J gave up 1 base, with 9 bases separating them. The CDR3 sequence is CASSLSPLNYGYTF. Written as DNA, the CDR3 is TGTGCCAGCAGCTTGTCCCCTCTTAACTATGGCTACACCTTC.

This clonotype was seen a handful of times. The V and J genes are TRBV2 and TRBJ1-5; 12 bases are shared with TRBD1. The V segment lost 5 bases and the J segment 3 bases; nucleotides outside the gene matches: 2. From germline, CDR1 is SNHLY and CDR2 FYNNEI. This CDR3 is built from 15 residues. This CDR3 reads CASSRGQGANQPQHF. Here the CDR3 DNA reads TGTGCCAGCAGTCGGGGACAGGGGGCCAATCAGCCCCAGCATTTT.

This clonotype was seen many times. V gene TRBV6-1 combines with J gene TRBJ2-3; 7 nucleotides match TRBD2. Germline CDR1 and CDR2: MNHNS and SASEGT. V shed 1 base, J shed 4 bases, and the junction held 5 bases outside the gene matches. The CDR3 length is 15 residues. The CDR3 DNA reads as TGTGCCAGCAGTGAAGGGGCGGGGGAAGCAGATACGCAGTATTTT. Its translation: CASSEGAGEADTQYF.

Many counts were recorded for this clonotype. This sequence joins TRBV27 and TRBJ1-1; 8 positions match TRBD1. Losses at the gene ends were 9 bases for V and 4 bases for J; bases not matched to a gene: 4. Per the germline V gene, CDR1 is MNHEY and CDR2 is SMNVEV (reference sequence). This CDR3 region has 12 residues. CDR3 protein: CASSDRATEAFF. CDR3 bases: TGTGCCAGTTCGGACAGGGCCACTGAAGCTTTCTTT.

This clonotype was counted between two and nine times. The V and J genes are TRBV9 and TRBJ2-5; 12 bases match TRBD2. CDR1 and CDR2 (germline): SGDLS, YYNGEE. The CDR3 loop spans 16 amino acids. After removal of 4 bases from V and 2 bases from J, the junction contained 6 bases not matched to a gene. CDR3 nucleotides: TGTGCCAGCAGCAAAACTAGCGGGGGGCCACAAGAGACCCAGTACTTC. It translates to CASSKTSGGPQETQYF.